Listed here is a single T cell receptor (beta chain). The sample originates from a study of T cell changes during pregnancy in multiple sclerosis. Clones were read by immunoSEQ multiplex PCR, and TCRdb kept only the in-frame ones, dropping some. The table lists more than 10,000 clones, roughly 80% of them singletons, with approximately 11% in the top ten. This receptor was identified in a female donor in good health, enrolled as a control in a pregnancy study. The sequenced sample was CD8+ T cells from peripheral blood mononuclear cells, obtained after pregnancy.

This CDR3 reads CASSPRQGGDTQYF. The CDR3, as DNA: TGTGCCAGCTCACCACGACAGGGGGGAGATACGCAGTATTTT. The gene calls are TRBV18 and TRBJ2-3, with 9 nucleotides matching TRBD1. The CDR3 is 14 residues long. The germline V gene has CDR1 KGHSH and CDR2 LQKENI. The J segment lost 5 bases and the V segment lost 1 base, leaving 1 base of the junction unmatched. Full variable domain (outside the CDR3, taken from reference TRBV18 and TRBJ2-3): NAGVMQNPRHLVRRRGQEARLRCSPMKGHSHVYWYRQLPEEGLKFMVYLQKENIIDESGMPKERFSAEFPKEGPSILRIQQVVRGDSAAYFCASSPRQGGDTQYFGPGTRLTVL.